The clone carrying this TCR beta chain was found once. The data originate from a study of siplizumab effects on memory and regulatory T cells. Unstimulated naive, memory, effector memory and TEMRA subsets underwent sequencing in a few donor pairs. Assaying covered some 10^5 TCR templates per sample. TCRdb's table, derived via immunoSEQ multiplex PCR, lists solely in-frame clones and lacks some. The table records about 91,000 clones, 95% to 97% of them present only once. The specimen sequenced was naive CD4+ T cells sorted from blood. The source of this sequence is a human donor in good health.

Written as DNA, the CDR3 is TGTGCCAGCTCACCCAGGCAAGGGGTCACCGGGGAGCTGTTTTTT. Translating it yields CASSPRQGVTGELFF. The rearrangement uses TRBV18 and TRBJ2-2; weak D call: TRBD1 (5 bases). This CDR3 has 15 amino acids. Trimming removed 3 bases at V and 4 bases at J, with 12 bases between. Germline V gives CDR1 KGHSH, CDR2 LQKENI.